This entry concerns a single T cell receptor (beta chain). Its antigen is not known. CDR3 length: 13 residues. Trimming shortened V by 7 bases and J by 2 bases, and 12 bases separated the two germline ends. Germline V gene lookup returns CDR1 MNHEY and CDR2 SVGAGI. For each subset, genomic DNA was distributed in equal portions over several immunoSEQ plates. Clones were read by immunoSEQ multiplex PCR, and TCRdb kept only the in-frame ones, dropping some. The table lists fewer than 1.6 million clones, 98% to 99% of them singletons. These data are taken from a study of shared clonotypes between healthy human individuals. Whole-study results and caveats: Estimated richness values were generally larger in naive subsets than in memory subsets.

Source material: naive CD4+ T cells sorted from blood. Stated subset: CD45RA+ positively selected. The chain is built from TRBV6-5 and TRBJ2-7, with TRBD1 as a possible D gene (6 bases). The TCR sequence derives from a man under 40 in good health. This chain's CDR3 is CASTRPGAYEQYF. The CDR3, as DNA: TGTGCCAGCACCCGCCCAGGGGCCTACGAGCAGTACTTC.